The present TCR beta chain was sequenced within a study of blood T cells in healthy people across ages. The germline gives CDR1 SGHRS, CDR2 YFSETQ. CDR3 length: 15 residues. With 5 bases clipped from V and 4 bases from J, the junction kept 5 bases outside the gene matches. This clonotype was picked up a small number of times. Its target is not known. A read error is possible here, since a much larger clone lies one base away. Study-wide results and caveats: Estimates drawn from one million T cells were deemed to understate diversity.

Together with a sample-barcoded 5' primer, a J-beta primer mix was included in a second PCR lasting about 6 to 12 cycles. TCRdb redid the calling of the 5' RACE reads with MiXCR, one entry per CDR3 protein. In the table there are about 1,500,000 distinct CDR3 sequences, 35% to 45% of which are singletons. The TCR sequence derives from a woman aged 18-29 years in good health. This chain connects TRBV5-1 to TRBJ2-1, with TRBD2 matching over 11 bases. Sequenced input: blood. CDR3 residues: CASRQTSGRYNEQFF. DNA for the CDR3: TGCGCCAGCAGGCAAACTAGCGGGAGATACAATGAGCAGTTCTTC.